What follows are 23 T cell receptor beta chains derived from one specimen sequenced in a study of blood T cell repertoires in COVID-19. Data came from immunoSEQ multiplex PCR; TCRdb stores just in-frame clones and leaves some out. Found here are about 120,000 clones, more than 75% of them singletons; the top ten hold roughly 1.4%. Source material: peripheral blood. The receptors originated from a man aged 40-55 years with acute or convalescent COVID-19.

The chain carries TRBV7-2 and TRBJ2-3; 7 bases are a match to TRBD2. Trimming at V came to 4 bases and at J to 2 bases, leaving 3 bases not matched to a gene. CDR1 and CDR2 (germline): SGHTA, FQGNSA. There are 14 residues in the CDR3. The CDR3 DNA follows: TGTGCCAGCAGCTCGGGGACTATCACAGATACGCAGTATTTT. The encoded protein is CASSSGTITDTQYF. The whole variable domain, remainder taken from reference TRBV7-2 and TRBJ2-3, is GAGVSQSPSNKVTEKGKDVELRCDPISGHTALYWYRQSLGQGLEFLIYFQGNSAPDKSGLPSDRFSAERTGGSVSTLTIQRTQQEDSAVYLCASSSGTITDTQYFGPGTRLTVL.

In this sample, this clone turned up a few times. The CDR3 is CAVKKSPVNTEAFF. In DNA, the CDR3 is TGTGCCGTTAAAAAATCGCCGGTGAACACTGAAGCTTTCTTT. This sequence joins TRBV7-8 and TRBJ1-1; D unresolved. V shed 11 bases and J shed 0 bases, with 16 bases lying between them. CDR1 and CDR2 (germline): SGHVS, FQNEAQ. This CDR3 comprises 14 residues.

This chain uses TRBV6-5 with TRBJ1-3; D unresolved. CDR3 size: 14 residues. The germline gives CDR1 MNHEY, CDR2 SVGAGI. V gave up 5 bases and J gave up 2 bases, with 10 bases separating them. CDR3 in DNA: TGTGCCAGCAGTCAGAGCAGGACTGGAAACACCATATATTTT. This gives the protein CASSQSRTGNTIYF.

With respect to this clone: An end of the junction differs from the germline gene, which may be a read error. The chain links TRBV18 to TRBJ2-2; D might be TRBD1 (5 bases). The CDR3 is 16 residues long. Germline assignment: CDR1 KGHSH and CDR2 LQKENI. The CDR3 is CASSPQAVSNTGELFF. The CDR3 bases are TGTGCCAGCTCCCCACAGGCGGTATCGAACACCGGGGAGCTGTTTTTT.

The V call is TRBV9, the J call TRBJ2-3; D perhaps matches TRBD2 (5 bases). This CDR3 region has 13 residues. The V and J ends lost 7 bases and 2 bases respectively, with 11 bases between them. Germline loops: CDR1 SGDLS, CDR2 YYNGEE. CDR3 nucleotides: TGTGCCAGCGGAGGACCTGTCACAGATACGCAGTATTTT. Its translation: CASGGPVTDTQYF. Full variable domain (missing parts from reference TRBV9 and TRBJ2-3): DSGVTQTPKHLITATGQRVTLRCSPRSGDLSVYWYQQSLDQGLQFLIQYYNGEERAKGNILERFSAQQFPDLHSELNLSSLELGDSALYFCASGGPVTDTQYFGPGTRLTVL.

The J gene is TRBJ2-1, the V gene TRBV10-1, with 10 bases matching TRBD2. The CDR3 extends over 16 amino acids. From germline, CDR1 is WNHNN and CDR2 SYGVQD (reference sequence). V shed 0 bases, J shed 5 bases, and the junction held 4 bases outside the gene matches. This CDR3 reads CASSESIAGGHNEQFF. Here the CDR3 DNA reads TGCGCCAGCAGTGAGTCGATAGCGGGAGGCCACAATGAGCAGTTCTTC.

V and J are TRBV4-2 and TRBJ2-7; TRBD1 might be the D (5 bases). Germline CDR1 and CDR2: LGHNA and YNFKEQ. This CDR3 has 16 residues. Trimming took off 4 bases at V and 2 bases at J, with 18 bases between the two ends. The CDR3 bases are TGTGCCAGCAGCCCTCATAAGACAGTGCCGACCTACGAGCAGTACTTC. It translates to CASSPHKTVPTYEQYF.

The rearrangement links TRBV6-1 to TRBJ2-3; D not resolved. V dropped 0 bases and J dropped 6 bases, with 7 bases sitting between them. This CDR3 region has 13 residues. Germline V gives CDR1 MNHNS, CDR2 SASEGT. CDR3 sequence (DNA): TGTGCCAGCAGTGAAGCGCGCCCCGATACGCAGTATTTT. This translates into CASSEARPDTQYF.

This rearrangement joins TRBV3-1 (or the pseudogene TRBV3-2) to TRBJ1-2, with TRBD1 matching 8 bases. J lost 6 bases, V lost 5 bases, and 5 bases had no gene match. Germline V gives CDR1 LGHDT, CDR2 YNNKEL (reference sequence). There are 13 residues in the CDR3. CDR3 sequence: CASSEQGVHGYTF. The CDR3 DNA reads TGTGCCAGCAGCGAACAGGGGGTACATGGCTACACCTTC.

V usage is TRBV5-5 and J usage is TRBJ2-7; TRBD1 agrees at 7 bases. Germline values: CDR1 SGHKS, CDR2 YYEKEE (reference sequence). The CDR3 is made up of 13 amino acids. With 2 bases clipped from V and 3 bases from J, the junction kept 2 bases outside the gene matches. DNA for the CDR3: TGTGCCAGCAGCTTTCCAGGGGGCTACGAGCAGTACTTC. Its protein is CASSFPGGYEQYF.

V usage is TRBV6-5 and J usage is TRBJ2-1, with 12 bases matching TRBD2. This CDR3 has 15 residues. Trimming removed 6 bases from V and 6 bases from J; junction bases left unmatched: 6. CDR1 MNHEY and CDR2 SVGAGI come from the germline V gene. The CDR3 DNA sequence: TGTGCCAGCAGGGCTAGCGGGAGGGCCTCCAATGAGCAGTTCTTC. It codes for CASRASGRASNEQFF.

V usage is TRBV3-1 (or the pseudogene TRBV3-2) and J usage is TRBJ2-7, with TRBD2 matching 12 bases. The ends lost 3 bases at V and 3 bases at J; junction bases unmatched: 9. The CDR3 spans 17 residues. Germline-derived CDR1 and CDR2 are LGHDT and YNNKEL (reference sequence). CDR3: CASSHVLAGGGSYEQYF. The CDR3 DNA reads TGTGCCAGCAGCCATGTACTAGCGGGAGGAGGGAGCTACGAGCAGTACTTC.

The chain has TRBV11-2 and TRBJ1-2, with TRBD1 matching 7 bases. Losses at the gene ends were 5 bases for V and 4 bases for J; bases not matched to a gene: 10. This CDR3 contains 15 residues. Germline CDR1 SGHAT, CDR2 FQNNGV. CDR3 in amino acids: CASSPRDSFSYGYTF. The CDR3 DNA reads TGTGCCAGCAGCCCCCGGGACAGCTTTTCCTATGGCTACACCTTC.

The rearrangement links TRBV2 to TRBJ2-5, with D possibly being TRBD2 (6 bases). Germline V CDR1 and CDR2: SNHLY, FYNNEI. Trimming took 2 bases from V and 5 from J, leaving 12 bases between them. The CDR3 is made up of 14 amino acids. CDR3 amino acids: CASSELTSWETQYF. The CDR3 DNA is TGTGCCAGCAGTGAACTCACTAGCTGGGAGACCCAGTACTTC.

The chain recombines TRBV7-2 with TRBJ2-3, with 9 bases lining up with TRBD1. Losses at the gene ends were 1 base for V and 5 bases for J; bases not matched to a gene: 16. This CDR3 region has 19 residues. Germline V gene lookup returns CDR1 SGHTA and CDR2 FQGNSA. CDR3 residues: CASSLVGFPGQGYRDTQYF. DNA for the CDR3: TGTGCCAGCAGCTTAGTAGGATTCCCGGGACAGGGTTATCGAGATACGCAGTATTTT.

The chain uses TRBV18 and TRBJ2-5; D unclear. The CDR3 totals 15 residues. Trimming took off 2 bases at V and 5 bases at J, with 15 bases between the two ends. Looked up from germline, CDR1 is KGHSH and CDR2 is LQKENI. CDR3 DNA: TGTGCCAGCTCACCAGATAGGTTAGCTGGGGAGACCCAGTACTTC. It is translated as CASSPDRLAGETQYF.

The genes are TRBV4-1 and TRBJ2-1; the match to TRBD1 covers 8 bases. This CDR3 is 15 amino acids long. Germline lookup yields CDR1 MGHRA and CDR2 YSYEKL. The trim removed 1 base at V and 8 bases at J, leaving 7 bases unmatched. CDR3 in DNA: TGCGCCAGCAGCCAAGGGACAGGGTACTGGCATGAGCAGTTCTTC. This gives the protein CASSQGTGYWHEQFF.

The V and J genes are TRBV6-5 and TRBJ1-2; no reliable D call. V shed 5 bases and J shed 2 bases, with 15 bases lying between them. Germline V gene lookup returns CDR1 MNHEY and CDR2 SVGAGI. CDR3 length: 15 amino acids. Here the CDR3 DNA reads TGTGCCAGCAGTCCCCGCTTAGCCTGGAACTATGGCTACACCTTC. Protein sequence: CASSPRLAWNYGYTF.

This chain links TRBV6-6 with TRBJ1-4; possible D gene TRBD1, 6 bases. Per germline, CDR1 MNHNY and CDR2 SVGAGI (reference sequence). The V end was cut by 7 bases, the J end by 0 bases, with 15 bases between. The CDR3 sequence is 16 residues long. The CDR3: CASNKMGASTNEKLFF. CDR3 bases: TGTGCCAGCAACAAGATGGGGGCCTCAACTAATGAAAAACTGTTTTTT.

The J gene is TRBJ2-5, the V gene TRBV19; D might be TRBD2 (7 bases). The germline V gene encodes CDR1 LNHDA and CDR2 SQIVND (reference sequence). The germline V and J ends were trimmed by 6 bases and 2 bases, with 13 bases remaining between them. The CDR3 sequence is 14 residues long. CDR3: CASRDGGPQETQYF. DNA of the CDR3: TGTGCCAGTAGGGACGGGGGGCCTCAAGAGACCCAGTACTTC.

The chain has TRBV28 and TRBJ2-5, with 10 bases identical to TRBD2. Germline lookup yields CDR1 MDHEN and CDR2 SYDVKM. CDR3 size: 14 residues. The V gene end was trimmed by 6 bases and the J gene end by 5 bases; junction bases not matched to a gene: 6. CDR3 amino acids: CASRLAGGGETQYF. Here the CDR3 DNA reads TGTGCCAGCAGGTTAGCGGGAGGAGGCGAGACCCAGTACTTC.

In its sample, this clone was seen a few times. The V and J genes are TRBV5-5 and TRBJ2-7, with D possibly TRBD2 on 6 matching bases. Germline V gives CDR1 SGHKS, CDR2 YYEKEE (reference sequence). The CDR3 is made up of 14 amino acids. V was trimmed by 4 bases and J by 0 bases, leaving 11 bases between them. CDR3 nucleotides: TGTGCCAGCAGCCGGGACGGGGGCTCCTACGAGCAGTACTTC. Encoded protein: CASSRDGGSYEQYF.

The chain has TRBV28 and TRBJ2-7; a possible D gene is TRBD2 (5 bases). This CDR3 contains 14 residues. CDR1 and CDR2 from the germline V gene are MDHEN and SYDVKM. Between the trimmed V and J ends, which lost 7 bases and 3 bases, there was a span of 16 bases. CDR3 DNA sequence: TGTGCCAGCACACGACGGGGAATCGGCTACGAGCAGTACTTC. Translating it yields CASTRRGIGYEQYF. Full variable domain (outside the CDR3, taken from reference TRBV28 and TRBJ2-7): DVKVTQSSRYLVKRTGEKVFLECVQDMDHENMFWYRQDPGLGLRLIYFSYDVKMKEKGDIPEGYSVSREKKERFSLILESASTNQTSMYLCASTRRGIGYEQYFGPGTRLTVT.